This entry lists 25 T cell receptor beta chains sequenced from one sample in a study of OX40 agonist ivuxolimab in advanced cancers. This table comes from immunoSEQ multiplex PCR, and its TCRdb copy is limited to in-frame clones, with some not included. Of tens of thousands of clones in the sample, 84% are singletons; the top ten hold roughly 1.9%. The source material was CD4+ or CD8+ T cells sorted from blood, sampled in a trial of the OX40 agonist ivuxolimab. The receptors stem from an adult with an advanced solid tumor such as melanoma, head and neck, liver or kidney cancer.

The chain recombines TRBV18 with TRBJ2-5; D remains ambiguous. The CDR3 totals 13 residues. The V end lost 2 bases, the J end lost 1 base, and 5 bases lay between the germline ends. The germline V gene encodes CDR1 KGHSH and CDR2 LQKENI. CDR3 residues: CASSPGVQETQYF. In nucleotides, the CDR3 is TGTGCCAGCTCACCAGGGGTCCAAGAGACCCAGTACTTC.

The chain employs TRBV6-5 and TRBJ1-4, with TRBD1 matching over 8 bases. The CDR3 is made up of 13 amino acids. V shed 4 bases, J shed 8 bases, and the junction held 3 bases outside the gene matches. The germline V gene has CDR1 MNHEY and CDR2 SVGAGI. The CDR3: CASSLQGGEKLFF. The CDR3 region has the DNA TGTGCCAGCAGTTTACAGGGGGGAGAAAAACTGTTTTTT.

The chain is built from TRBV6-1 and TRBJ2-7, with D uncertain. Per germline, CDR1 MNHNS and CDR2 SASEGT. The CDR3 is 12 residues long. Trimming took 7 bases from V and 6 from J, leaving 13 bases between them. The CDR3, as DNA: TGTGCCAGCAACAACAACCCGGGCGAGCAGTACTTC. Translated, it gives CASNNNPGEQYF.

V usage is TRBV2 and J usage is TRBJ2-1; TRBD2 aligns across 11 bases. Germline CDR1 and CDR2: SNHLY and FYNNEI. V lost 8 bases to trimming and J lost 4 bases; unmatched junction nucleotides: 4. The CDR3 extends over 14 amino acids. The CDR3 protein is CASGRTSGYNEQFF. For the CDR3, the DNA is TGTGCCAGCGGACGGACTAGCGGGTACAATGAGCAGTTCTTC.

The gene calls are TRBV5-6 and TRBJ2-7; tentatively, D is TRBD1 or TRBD2 (6 bases each). This CDR3 comprises 14 residues. Trimming removed 0 bases at V and 6 bases at J, with 13 bases between. Per germline, CDR1 SGHDT and CDR2 YYEEEE. In nucleotides, the CDR3 is TGTGCCAGCAGCTTGGTTTCGGGGGCCGGCGAGCAGTACTTC. Translation: CASSLVSGAGEQYF.

The chain uses TRBV9 and TRBJ2-5; 8 nucleotides agree with TRBD2. The CDR3 has 15 residues. CDR1 is SGDLS and CDR2 is YYNGEE in the germline V gene. Trimming at V came to 0 bases and at J to 3 bases, leaving 4 bases not matched to a gene. CDR3 in DNA: TGTGCCAGCAGCGTAGCAGCGGGGGTAGAAGAGACCCAGTACTTC. It is translated as CASSVAAGVEETQYF.

The V call is TRBV7-2, the J call TRBJ1-6; D call uncertain. CDR3 length: 15 residues. Germline-derived CDR1 and CDR2 are SGHTA and FQGNSA. The ends were cut back, 5 bases at V and 7 bases at J, with 15 bases in the middle. The CDR3 is CASSPRGLGNSPLHF. Written as DNA, the CDR3 is TGTGCCAGCAGCCCGCGAGGGTTAGGGAATTCACCCCTCCACTTT. The full variable domain, rest sourced from reference TRBV7-2 and TRBJ1-6, is GAGVSQSPSNKVTEKGKDVELRCDPISGHTALYWYRQSLGQGLEFLIYFQGNSAPDKSGLPSDRFSAERTGGSVSTLTIQRTQQEDSAVYLCASSPRGLGNSPLHFGNGTRLTVT.

The chain recombines TRBV7-9 with TRBJ2-4, with TRBD2 matching over 12 bases. This CDR3 is 17 amino acids long. V lost 7 bases to trimming and J lost 9 bases; unmatched junction nucleotides: 16. The germline gives CDR1 SEHNR, CDR2 FQNEAQ (reference sequence). CDR3 residues: CASTTSTGLAGNGIQYF. CDR3 coding DNA: TGTGCCAGCACCACTTCGACAGGACTAGCGGGAAATGGCATTCAGTACTTC.

The chain carries TRBV6-5 and TRBJ2-3; TRBD1 agrees at 8 bases. CDR1 and CDR2 from the germline V gene are MNHEY and SVGAGI. The ends lost 6 bases at V and 0 bases at J; junction bases unmatched: 5. CDR3 length: 15 residues. DNA for the CDR3: TGTGCCAGCAGGCGGGACAGGTCTAGCACAGATACGCAGTATTTT. Its translation: CASRRDRSSTDTQYF.

This clone was picked up a small number of times. The V gene is TRBV6-1, the J gene TRBJ1-6, with a tentative D call TRBD1 (6 bases). Trimming took 6 bases from V and 9 from J, leaving 12 bases between them. The CDR3 contains 13 residues. Germline V gives CDR1 MNHNS, CDR2 SASEGT. The CDR3 protein is CASRWDISSPLHF. The CDR3 DNA follows: TGTGCCAGCAGGTGGGACATAAGTTCACCCCTCCACTTT.

V usage is TRBV7-2 and J usage is TRBJ2-7; 8 bases line up with TRBD2. Trimming took 3 bases from V and 0 from J; bases not matched to a gene: 4. In germline, CDR1 is SGHTA, CDR2 FQGNSA. The CDR3 totals 15 residues. The chain's CDR3 is CASSFLAGRSYEQYF. CDR3 nucleotides: TGTGCCAGCAGCTTTCTAGCGGGTCGCTCCTACGAGCAGTACTTC.

In its sample, this clone ranks as medium-sized. The V call is TRBV28, the J call TRBJ1-5; no firm D call. The CDR3 covers 13 residues. Germline V gives CDR1 MDHEN, CDR2 SYDVKM. V was trimmed by 2 bases and J by 7 bases, leaving 9 bases between them. CDR3 sequence: CASSLRQVQPQHF. DNA for the CDR3: TGTGCCAGCAGTTTAAGGCAGGTGCAGCCCCAGCATTTT. Supplemented by reference TRBV28 and TRBJ1-5, the full variable domain reads DVKVTQSSRYLVKRTGEKVFLECVQDMDHENMFWYRQDPGLGLRLIYFSYDVKMKEKGDIPEGYSVSREKKERFSLILESASTNQTSMYLCASSLRQVQPQHFGDGTRLSIL.

The chain has TRBV11-2 and TRBJ1-5, with 8 bases that match TRBD1. Germline V gene lookup returns CDR1 SGHAT and CDR2 FQNNGV. The CDR3 loop spans 18 amino acids. The trim removed 1 base at V and 0 bases at J, leaving 8 bases unmatched. CDR3 coding DNA: TGTGCCAGCAGCTTAGGCTCAGGGGGCAGACATAGCAATCAGCCCCAGCATTTT. Translated, it gives CASSLGSGGRHSNQPQHF.

This clone occurred once. This chain connects TRBV7-3 to TRBJ2-7; the match to TRBD1 covers 10 bases. Unmatched junction bases numbered 6, after V lost 5 bases and J lost 5 bases. The germline gives CDR1 SGHTA, CDR2 FQGTGA. The CDR3 extends over 14 amino acids. The CDR3 nucleotides read TGTGCCAGCAGCATGACCGGGACAGGGGACGAGCAGTACTTC. Translation: CASSMTGTGDEQYF.

The rearrangement uses TRBV6-5 and TRBJ2-7; 13 nucleotides align to TRBD2. This CDR3 is built from 15 residues. Unmatched junction bases numbered 4, after V lost 6 bases and J lost 2 bases. Germline loops: CDR1 MNHEY, CDR2 SVGAGI. CDR3 sequence: CASSQTSGGTYEQYF. CDR3 nucleotides: TGTGCCAGCAGCCAGACTAGCGGGGGGACCTACGAGCAGTACTTC.

V usage is TRBV19 and J usage is TRBJ1-5, with 9 bases identical to TRBD1. J lost 7 bases, V lost 1 base, and 5 bases had no gene match. Germline CDR1 LNHDA, CDR2 SQIVND (reference sequence). There are 15 residues in the CDR3. The CDR3 spells CASSIGTGEGQPQHF. CDR3 in DNA: TGTGCCAGTAGTATAGGGACAGGGGAAGGACAGCCCCAGCATTTT.

The genes are TRBV28 and TRBJ1-2, with TRBD1 as a possible D gene (5 bases). This CDR3 region has 14 residues. The V gene lost 3 bases and the J gene lost 9 bases, with 17 bases spanning the gap. Germline assignment: CDR1 MDHEN and CDR2 SYDVKM. CDR3 region: CASSFSGAGKSYTF. DNA for the CDR3: TGTGCCAGCAGTTTTAGTGGTGCAGGGAAAAGCTACACCTTC.

This clone was seen a handful of times. This rearrangement joins TRBV18 to TRBJ1-1; no firm D call. Germline-derived CDR1 and CDR2 are KGHSH and LQKENI. The CDR3 consists of 14 residues. V was clipped by 2 bases and J by 6 bases, with 13 bases between them. CDR3 region: CASSPGLRYSEAFF. Written as DNA, the CDR3 is TGTGCCAGCTCACCAGGTTTGCGGTATTCTGAAGCTTTCTTT.

The chain is built from TRBV5-1 and TRBJ2-1; 10 bases agree with TRBD1. From germline, CDR1 is SGHRS and CDR2 YFSETQ. V lost 6 bases and J lost 4; bases outside the gene matches: 19. The CDR3 spans 19 residues. The CDR3 coding sequence is TGCGCCAGCACCGACCCGACAGGGGGCCGGGACTCGCCGTACAATGAGCAGTTCTTC. Amino acids: CASTDPTGGRDSPYNEQFF.

The table lists this clone with a few counts. The genes are TRBV27 and TRBJ1-6, with D possibly being TRBD1 (6 bases). Germline CDR1 and CDR2: MNHEY and SMNVEV (reference sequence). There are 14 residues in the CDR3. V was trimmed by 7 bases and J by 4 bases, leaving 11 bases between them. The CDR3 nucleotides are TGTGCCAGCAACACTCAGGGGTATAATTCACCCCTCCACTTT. This gives the protein CASNTQGYNSPLHF.

As for this clone: At one end, the junction sequence differs from germline, possibly due to a read error. J is TRBJ1-5 and V is TRBV6-5; maybe TRBD1 (5 bases). The CDR3 is made up of 14 amino acids. Germline V gene sequence: CDR1 MNHEY, CDR2 SVGAGI. CDR3 sequence reads: CASSYSRDSGPLGF. For the CDR3, the DNA is TGTGCCAGCAGTTACTCGAGGGATTCAGGGCCCCTGGGCTTT.

This rearrangement joins TRBV9 to TRBJ2-3, with 9 bases aligning to TRBD2. The CDR3 has 16 amino acids. Germline trimming cut 3 bases from V and 5 bases from J; bases unmatched to any gene: 10. Germline CDR1 and CDR2: SGDLS and YYNGEE. The CDR3 DNA reads as TGTGCCAGCAGCGCCGGTGGGCGGGGGGGCGGAGATACGCAGTATTTT. Its translation is CASSAGGRGGGDTQYF.

This chain connects TRBV20-1 to TRBJ2-7; D gene unclear. The CDR3 runs 11 residues. Deletions cut 6 bases from V and 1 base from J, with 7 bases between. Germline values: CDR1 DFQATT, CDR2 SNEGSKA (reference sequence). The CDR3 spells CSAVRSYEQYF. The CDR3 DNA is TGCAGTGCCGTCAGATCCTACGAGCAGTACTTC.

In this sample, this clone turned up once. V and J are TRBV20-1 and TRBJ1-2; no firm D call. This CDR3 has 11 residues. Per the germline V gene, CDR1 is DFQATT and CDR2 is SNEGSKA (reference sequence). The V end was cut by 5 bases, the J end by 2 bases, with 6 bases between. The CDR3: CSAPGNYGYTF. In DNA form, the CDR3 reads TGCAGTGCTCCGGGGAACTATGGCTACACCTTC.

The gene calls are TRBV7-9 and TRBJ1-2; 7 bases line up with TRBD1. J lost 2 bases, V lost 5 bases, and 2 bases had no gene match. Germline V CDR1 and CDR2: SEHNR, FQNEAQ (reference sequence). There are 13 residues in the CDR3. CDR3 bases: TGTGCCAGCAGCCAGGGGGGGAACTATGGCTACACCTTC. This codes for CASSQGGNYGYTF.